Sequencing of this T cell receptor (beta chain) was carried out in a study of cytomegalovirus exposure and HLA in healthy donors. Per germline, CDR1 MNHEY and CDR2 SVGAGI. Trimming cost V 2 bases and J 0 bases, with 10 bases left between them. CDR3 length: 15 residues. Whole-study findings and limits: Being indistinguishable, some V segments were excluded, TRBV6-2 and TRBV6-3 among them. Sequencing depth across donors, presence/absence analyses assumed, was roughly uniform. It was shown in a later analysis that HLA-associated TCR beta chains were more clonally expanded than other, equally common chains.

On this clone: What it binds is not known.

Primers: 60 Vbeta forward and 13 Jbeta reverse. How the authors handled the data: In a later analysis, approximately 80 million unique TCR beta chains included roughly 11 million shared by two or more donors. Generated by immunoSEQ multiplex PCR, the TCRdb table keeps only in-frame clones and is missing some. V and J calls and clone size follow that table, whereas D and trimming were derived from the DNA. The sample lists about 120,000 clones; 77% were seen once. The receptor's source is a human donor in good health. Sequenced: PBMCs. J is TRBJ1-1 and V is TRBV6-5; D is perhaps TRBD1 (6 bases). The CDR3 is CASSYGGALNTEAFF. The CDR3 bases are TGTGCCAGCAGTTACGGGGGGGCACTGAACACTGAAGCTTTCTTT.